Presented here are 15 T cell receptor beta chains from one specimen sequenced in a study of blood T cell repertoires in COVID-19. This table comes from immunoSEQ multiplex PCR, and its TCRdb copy is limited to in-frame clones, with some not included. This table holds about 440,000 clones, about nine tenths found once. The sample comprised PBMCs or T cells enriched from blood (not recorded which). The receptors come from a man aged 18 to 35 who had recovered from COVID-19.

CDR3 sequence reads: CASRRGQFSNQPQHF. CDR3 DNA: TGTGCCAGCAGACGTGGACAGTTTAGCAATCAGCCCCAGCATTTT. The chain carries TRBV27 and TRBJ1-5; weak D call: TRBD1 (6 bases). Per germline, CDR1 MNHEY and CDR2 SMNVEV (reference sequence). The CDR3 has 15 amino acids. V dropped 6 bases and J dropped 0 bases, with 12 bases sitting between them.

This clone has more than one count but fewer than ten. The gene calls are TRBV19 and TRBJ1-4; D possibly corresponds to TRBD1 (6 bases). The V end lost 2 bases, the J end lost 5 bases, and 12 bases lay between the germline ends. This CDR3 spans 15 amino acids. Germline assignment: CDR1 LNHDA and CDR2 SQIVND (reference sequence). The CDR3, as DNA: TGTGCCAGTAGTATATCAGCGGGGGGCAATGAAAAACTGTTTTTT. Translation gives CASSISAGGNEKLFF.

V usage is TRBV10-3 and J usage is TRBJ1-5, with D possibly TRBD1 on 6 matching bases. The CDR3 extends over 17 amino acids. Germline CDR1 and CDR2: ENHRY and SYGVKD. V was clipped by 3 bases and J by 2 bases, with 17 bases between them. The CDR3 reads CAISEALGGFGNQPQHF. CDR3 DNA sequence: TGTGCCATCAGTGAAGCTCTTGGGGGCTTTGGCAATCAGCCCCAGCATTTT.

The chain recombines TRBV6-1 with TRBJ1-2, with D unresolved. Germline V gene lookup returns CDR1 MNHNS and CDR2 SASEGT. V gave up 1 base and J gave up 0 bases, with 9 bases separating them. The CDR3 runs 15 residues. In nucleotides, the CDR3 is TGTGCCAGCAGTGAAGACCATGAGTCTAACTATGGCTACACCTTC. This codes for CASSEDHESNYGYTF.

This clone was observed a single time. J is TRBJ2-7 and V is TRBV27, with 9 bases that match TRBD2. The germline V gene has CDR1 MNHEY and CDR2 SMNVEV (reference sequence). The CDR3 totals 15 residues. V was pared by 5 bases and J by 1 base, with 6 bases of the junction left unmatched. The CDR3 sequence: CASSATGLASYEQYF. The CDR3 bases are TGTGCCAGCAGTGCCACGGGACTAGCTTCCTACGAGCAGTACTTC.

The rearrangement links TRBV5-4 to TRBJ2-2, with TRBD2 identical over 8 bases. This CDR3 spans 13 amino acids. The J segment lost 5 bases and the V segment lost 10 bases, leaving 7 bases of the junction unmatched. CDR1 is SGHNT, CDR2 YYREEE, per germline (reference sequence). As DNA, the CDR3 is TGTGCCTCAACGCGGGGGGTGACCGGGGAGCTGTTTTTT. It codes for CASTRGVTGELFF. Full variable domain (remainder filled in from reference TRBV5-4 and TRBJ2-2): ETGVTQSPTHLIKTRGQQVTLRCSSQSGHNTVSWYQQALGQGPQFIFQYYREEENGRGNFPPRFSGLQFPNYSSELNVNALELDDSALYLCASTRGVTGELFFGEGSRLTVL.

The chain combines TRBV19 with TRBJ1-6; perhaps TRBD1 as D (5 bases). The CDR3 is 15 residues long. Germline CDR1 LNHDA, CDR2 SQIVND (reference sequence). V lost 4 bases and J lost 6, with 13 bases in between. In DNA, the CDR3 is TGTGCCAGTAGTAACTACAGGCCCCCTAATTCACCCCTCCACTTT. This gives the protein CASSNYRPPNSPLHF.

CDR3 coding DNA: TGTGCCAGCAGAACGACAGGAATCAATCAGCCCCAGCATTTT. The encoded protein is CASRTTGINQPQHF. The V and J genes are TRBV27 and TRBJ1-5; TRBD1 is a possible D gene (6 bases). Germline V gives CDR1 MNHEY, CDR2 SMNVEV (reference sequence). Trimming stripped 6 bases from V and 3 bases from J, with 12 bases between. There are 14 residues in the CDR3.

The rearrangement uses TRBV5-1 and TRBJ1-4; no definite D call. This CDR3 region has 15 residues. V was clipped by 0 bases and J by 0 bases, with 6 bases between them. Germline CDR1 reads SGHRS; CDR2 reads YFSETQ. The CDR3 DNA follows: TGCGCCAGCAGCTTGGGAGTTGCAACTAATGAAAAACTGTTTTTT. Residues: CASSLGVATNEKLFF.

V is TRBV12-3 or TRBV12-4 and J is TRBJ1-1; 8 positions agree with TRBD1. With 3 bases clipped from V and 6 bases from J, the junction kept 3 bases outside the gene matches. The CDR3 has 13 residues. In DNA form, the CDR3 reads TGTGCCAGCAGTTTCGACAGGGGCTCTGAAGCTTTCTTT. Translated: CASSFDRGSEAFF.

The chain is built from TRBV11-2 and TRBJ2-7; no reliable D call. This CDR3 spans 12 amino acids. Germline values: CDR1 SGHAT, CDR2 FQNNGV. The V gene lost 3 bases and the J gene lost 1 base, with 4 bases spanning the gap. CDR3 region: CASSFTSYEQYF. The DNA for the CDR3 is TGTGCCAGCAGCTTTACATCCTACGAGCAGTACTTC.

The chain has TRBV18 and TRBJ2-5; D remains unclear. CDR1 is KGHSH and CDR2 is LQKENI in the germline V gene. Trimming cost V 6 bases and J 2 bases, with 10 bases left between them. The CDR3 has 13 amino acids. The CDR3 is CASSPAVQETQYF. DNA of the CDR3: TGTGCCAGCTCCCCCGCGGTACAAGAGACCCAGTACTTC.

This clone was counted a few times. The rearrangement uses TRBV5-1 and TRBJ2-2; D not resolved. In germline, CDR1 is SGHRS, CDR2 YFSETQ. CDR3 length equals 14 residues. V was clipped by 6 bases and J by 0 bases, with 9 bases between them. As DNA, the CDR3 is TGCGCCAGCAAGCACGTATCGAACACCGGGGAGCTGTTTTTT. It translates to CASKHVSNTGELFF.

CDR3 in amino acids: CASSVTADNEQFF. As DNA, the CDR3 is TGTGCCAGCAGCGTAACAGCGGACAATGAGCAGTTCTTC. V usage is TRBV9 and J usage is TRBJ2-1, with D maybe TRBD2 (5 bases). This CDR3 contains 13 residues. In germline, CDR1 is SGDLS, CDR2 YYNGEE. The V gene lost 1 base and the J gene lost 5 bases, with 7 bases spanning the gap.

This chain links TRBV18 with TRBJ1-1, with unresolved D. The CDR3 is 13 amino acids. CDR1 is KGHSH, CDR2 LQKENI, per germline. Trimming left V 3 bases short and J 0 bases short, with 5 bases between. The CDR3 sequence is CASSPPMNTEAFF. CDR3 DNA: TGTGCCAGCTCACCCCCTATGAACACTGAAGCTTTCTTT.